Presented here are 13 T cell receptor beta chains from one specimen sequenced in a study of T-cell reconstitution after alpha-beta-depleted transplantation in children. Using unique molecular identifiers, the investigators prepared the TCRbeta library. TCRdb reprocessed the PCR reads via MiXCR and lists one record per CDR3 protein. The repertoire includes about 980,000 distinct CDR3 sequences, about 26% of them detected once, and roughly 27% sits in the top ten. Sequencing was performed on PBMCs, mostly from graft donor cells, taken 360 days after TCRalphabeta/CD19-depleted stem cell transplant. These receptor sequences come from a boy less than two years old who had a stem cell transplant for SCID, so the T cells may come from the graft donor.

The rearrangement links TRBV29-1 to TRBJ2-2, with 7 positions matching TRBD2. Germline-derived CDR1 and CDR2 are SQVTM and ANQGSEA. The CDR3 spans 16 residues. V lost 4 bases and J lost 0; bases outside the gene matches: 8. The CDR3 region is CSVGVVAGTNTGELFF. CDR3 bases: TGCAGCGTTGGCGTAGTAGCGGGCACGAACACCGGGGAGCTGTTTTTT.

The chain carries TRBV25-1 and TRBJ2-2, with 10 bases lining up with TRBD1. Germline trimming cut 5 bases from V and 3 bases from J; bases unmatched to any gene: 6. Germline CDR1 MGHDK, CDR2 SYGVNS. The CDR3 length is 16 residues. The CDR3 protein is CASSPLGQGDTGELFF. The CDR3 DNA follows: TGTGCCAGCAGTCCCCTCGGACAGGGGGACACCGGGGAGCTGTTTTTT.

This clonotype was recorded only once. The chain carries TRBV12-3 or TRBV12-4 and TRBJ1-1, with D tentatively TRBD1 (5 bases). The CDR3 totals 15 residues. V dropped 5 bases and J dropped 1 base, with 14 bases sitting between them. Written as DNA, the CDR3 is TGTGCCAGCAGTCGGGACCCTTTGGAGAACACTGAAGCTTTCTTT. Amino acid sequence: CASSRDPLENTEAFF.

This chain uses TRBV6-1 with TRBJ2-7, with D unclear. Germline lookup yields CDR1 MNHNS and CDR2 SASEGT. The CDR3 runs 15 residues. V lost 2 bases and J lost 0, with 11 bases in between. The CDR3: CASSEYRDSSYEQYF. In nucleotides, the CDR3 is TGTGCCAGCAGTGAATACCGTGATAGCTCCTACGAGCAGTACTTC.

The rearrangement joins TRBV20-1 to TRBJ2-1; D not resolved. The CDR3 runs 14 residues. Germline CDR1 and CDR2: DFQATT and SNEGSKA (reference sequence). The V gene lost 6 bases and the J gene lost 0 bases, with 12 bases spanning the gap. CDR3 coding DNA: TGCAGTGCCCCGCCCCATTACTCCTACAATGAGCAGTTCTTC. Its protein product is CSAPPHYSYNEQFF.

The chain is built from TRBV19 and TRBJ2-3; no definite D call. The CDR3 has 15 residues. The V gene lost 3 bases and the J gene lost 1 base, with 11 bases spanning the gap. Germline CDR1 is LNHDA and CDR2 is SQIVND (reference sequence). CDR3 protein: CASSIDPVRTDTQYF. In DNA form, the CDR3 reads TGTGCCAGTAGTATCGACCCCGTCCGCACAGATACGCAGTATTTT. The full variable domain, in which reference TRBV19 and TRBJ2-3 provide the parts outside the CDR3, is DGGITQSPKYLFRKEGQNVTLSCEQNLNHDAMYWYRQDPGQGLRLIYYSQIVNDFQKGDIAEGYSVSREKKESFPLTVTSAQKNPTAFYLCASSIDPVRTDTQYFGPGTRLTVL.

This clonotype was found a few times. The V call is TRBV29-1, the J call TRBJ1-1, with no clear D. Germline CDR1 is SQVTM and CDR2 is ANQGSEA. CDR3 length equals 13 residues. The germline V and J ends were trimmed by 3 bases and 4 bases, with 12 bases remaining between them. The CDR3 region is CSVDLLLGTEAFF. CDR3 coding DNA: TGCAGCGTTGACCTTCTGCTGGGCACTGAAGCTTTCTTT.

In its sample, this clonotype was seen many times. This chain uses TRBV4-2 with TRBJ2-2, with TRBD2 as a possible D gene (6 bases). V was shortened by 0 bases and J by 3 bases, with 17 bases between the two germline ends. The CDR3 has 18 residues. In germline, CDR1 is LGHNA, CDR2 YNFKEQ. As DNA, the CDR3 is TGTGCCAGCAGCCAAGATTTGGGCTATGGAGGGTACACCGGGGAGCTGTTTTTT. Its protein is CASSQDLGYGGYTGELFF.

This clonotype was picked up a small number of times. This chain links TRBV7-8 with TRBJ2-5; perhaps TRBD2 as D (5 bases). Trimming took off 6 bases at V and 3 bases at J, with 20 bases between the two ends. Per the germline V gene, CDR1 is SGHVS and CDR2 is FQNEAQ. This CDR3 spans 16 amino acids. The CDR3 reads CASSSQGGLAKETQYF. For the CDR3, the DNA is TGTGCCAGCAGTTCCCAAGGAGGACTGGCAAAAGAGACCCAGTACTTC.

CDR3 DNA: TGTGCCTGGGGTCAGAGGGCCAATGAGCAGTTCTTC. Translated, it gives CAWGQRANEQFF. The V call is TRBV30, the J call TRBJ2-1; the D gene is possibly TRBD2 (5 bases). CDR3 length: 12 residues. The germline CDR1 and CDR2 sequences are GTSNPN and SVGIG (reference sequence). V was trimmed by 5 bases and J by 6 bases, leaving 11 bases between them.

The table lists this clonotype with a few counts. The chain links TRBV6-5 to TRBJ1-1; perhaps TRBD1 as D (5 bases). The germline V gene has CDR1 MNHEY and CDR2 SVGAGI. V was trimmed by 1 base and J by 3 bases, leaving 12 bases between them. The CDR3 totals 15 residues. The CDR3 DNA reads as TGTGCCAGCAGTTACTGGGCAGGGTCTCACACTGAAGCTTTCTTT. Translating it yields CASSYWAGSHTEAFF.

This clonotype has just one count. The chain joins TRBV19 to TRBJ2-2; TRBD1 aligns across 12 bases. Germline-derived CDR1 and CDR2 are LNHDA and SQIVND (reference sequence). With 4 bases clipped from V and 5 bases from J, the junction kept 2 bases outside the gene matches. The CDR3 is made up of 15 amino acids. The CDR3 is CASSRDRGQTGELFF. Written as DNA, the CDR3 is TGTGCCAGTAGTAGGGACAGGGGGCAGACCGGGGAGCTGTTTTTT.

This clonotype was counted only a few times. The V call is TRBV7-7, the J call TRBJ2-5; D assignment may be TRBD1 or TRBD2 (6 bases each). This CDR3 contains 14 residues. The V end was cut by 6 bases, the J end by 4 bases, with 15 bases between. Per germline, CDR1 SSHAT and CDR2 FNYEAQ (reference sequence). CDR3: CASSQGRKVETQYF. In nucleotides, the CDR3 is TGTGCCAGCAGTCAGGGGAGGAAGGTAGAGACCCAGTACTTC.